This paragraph reports one TCR beta chain. CDR3 length equals 17 residues. The germline V gene encodes CDR1 SGDLS and CDR2 YYNGEE. The data are from a study of T cells expressing NK-cell markers. TCRdb re-called the 5' RACE reads; one entry per CDR3 protein, DNA not given. This listing includes a few hundred thousand distinct CDR3 sequences. The clonotype originates from a man aged 18 to 29 in good health. Sequenced: blood T cells: a sorted CD56 or NKG2C T cell subset, CD4+ or CD8+ T cells, or bulk PBMC T cells (not recorded which). This chain joins TRBV9 and TRBJ2-2. The CDR3 here is CASSVPRWGANTGELFF.